The table lists the clone carrying this T cell receptor (beta chain) with a count of one. Its antigen is still unknown. CDR3 length equals 16 residues. V lost 3 bases and J lost 0; bases outside the gene matches: 6. Looked up from germline, CDR1 is SGHRS and CDR2 is YFSETQ. These data come from a study of T cell responses to AZD1222 COVID-19 vaccine. Study results and caveats: Baseline serology detected seropositivity in only five or six AZD1222 recipients.

Data came from immunoSEQ multiplex PCR; TCRdb stores just in-frame clones and leaves some out. This sample yields fewer than 200,000 clones, of which roughly nine tenths are seen a single time; about 1.7% belongs to the top ten. This TCR came from an adult who received the AZD1222 COVID-19 vaccine. The chain recombines TRBV5-1 with TRBJ2-5, with 9 bases aligning to TRBD2. Specimen: peripheral blood, collected 28 days after the second AZD1222 dose. The CDR3 DNA reads TGCGCCAGCAGCTCCGGGACTAGCCAGTACCAAGAGACCCAGTACTTC. It codes for CASSSGTSQYQETQYF. Looking up the rest from reference TRBV5-1 and TRBJ2-5 gives the full variable domain: KAGVTQTPRYLIKTRGQQVTLSCSPISGHRSVSWYQQTPGQGLQFLFEYFSETQRNKGNFPGRFSGRQFSNSRSEMNVSTLELGDSALYLCASSSGTSQYQETQYFGPGTRLLVL.